These 19 T cell receptor beta chains were sequenced from one sample in a study of blood T cell repertoires in COVID-19. Using immunoSEQ multiplex PCR, the repertoire was profiled, and TCRdb retains in-frame clones only, with some absent. The table lists 200,000 to 250,000 clones, around 81% of them singletons, with approximately 4.3% in the top ten. The specimen sequenced was PBMCs or T cells enriched from blood (not recorded which). These receptors were collected from a man aged 25-45 years with acute COVID-19.

The rearrangement joins TRBV3-1 (or the pseudogene TRBV3-2) to TRBJ2-7, with D possibly TRBD2 on 5 matching bases. CDR3 size: 13 residues. The ends were cut back, 2 bases at V and 4 bases at J, with 9 bases in the middle. The germline V gene encodes CDR1 LGHDT and CDR2 YNNKEL (reference sequence). The CDR3 nucleotides are TGTGCCAGCAGCCAACAGCGGTCTTACGAGCAGTACTTC. Its translation is CASSQQRSYEQYF.

This clone was counted only a few times. The V gene is TRBV10-3, the J gene TRBJ2-1, with D possibly matching TRBD1 (6 bases). Germline loops: CDR1 ENHRY, CDR2 SYGVKD. CDR3 length equals 13 residues. Trimming cost V 8 bases and J 7 bases, with 15 bases left between them. The CDR3 DNA follows: TGTGCCATCTCTTTAGACAGGTCGAATGAGCAGTTCTTC. The encoded protein is CAISLDRSNEQFF.

The gene calls are TRBV7-9 and TRBJ1-4, with D possibly matching TRBD1 (6 bases). CDR1 SEHNR and CDR2 FQNEAQ come from the germline V gene (reference sequence). The CDR3 has 15 amino acids. Trimming took 4 bases from V and 5 from J, leaving 14 bases between them. DNA for the CDR3: TGTGCCAGCAGCTCCCAACAGGGAACCAATGAAAAACTGTTTTTT. This translates into CASSSQQGTNEKLFF.

This clone occurred once. The chain joins TRBV19 to TRBJ1-1; 10 nucleotides line up with TRBD1. Trimming at V came to 10 bases and at J to 4 bases, leaving 6 bases not matched to a gene. The CDR3 contains 13 residues. Germline CDR1 reads LNHDA; CDR2 reads SQIVND (reference sequence). The CDR3 sequence is CATEGQGFTEAFF. For the CDR3, the DNA is TGTGCCACCGAGGGACAGGGGTTCACTGAAGCTTTCTTT.

As concerns this clone: Other DNA sequences in the same sample also yield this CDR3. The chain carries TRBV5-1 and TRBJ1-6, with 7 bases identical to TRBD1. The V gene's germline CDR1 is SGHRS and CDR2 YFSETQ. This CDR3 comprises 14 residues. The V and J ends lost 3 bases and 10 bases, in that order; junction bases with no gene match: 7. For the CDR3, the DNA is TGCGCCAGCAGCTCAGGACAGGAGGGATCACCCCTCCACTTT. It yields the protein CASSSGQEGSPLHF.

The chain links TRBV19 to TRBJ2-3; TRBD1 might be the D (6 bases). CDR3 length: 14 residues. Trimming removed 3 bases from V and 6 bases from J, with 13 bases in between. Germline CDR1 and CDR2: LNHDA and SQIVND (reference sequence). CDR3: CASSIGAGDDTQYF. CDR3 in DNA: TGTGCCAGTAGTATCGGGGCAGGGGACGATACGCAGTATTTT.

The rearrangement links TRBV4-1 to TRBJ2-5, with 10 nucleotides matching TRBD2. With 5 bases clipped from V and 4 bases from J, the junction kept 4 bases outside the gene matches. The length of the CDR3 is 14 residues. Germline values: CDR1 MGHRA, CDR2 YSYEKL. DNA of the CDR3: TGCGCCAGCAGCATCCAGCGGGGGGGAGAGACCCAGTACTTC. As protein: CASSIQRGGETQYF.

This clone has only one observation. This chain connects TRBV3-1 (or the pseudogene TRBV3-2) to TRBJ2-1, with 8 bases that match TRBD2. Germline V gives CDR1 LGHDT, CDR2 YNNKEL (reference sequence). Trimming removed 1 base from V and 10 bases from J; junction bases left unmatched: 0. The CDR3 is 12 amino acids. The CDR3, as DNA: TGTGCCAGCAGCCAAGTAGCGGGGGAGCAGTTCTTC. Translation gives CASSQVAGEQFF.

The chain joins TRBV9 to TRBJ1-1; D may be TRBD1 (6 bases). From germline, CDR1 is SGDLS and CDR2 YYNGEE. Trimming removed 7 bases at V and 1 base at J, with 11 bases between. The CDR3 totals 13 residues. Here the CDR3 DNA reads TGTGCCAGCTCCCAACAGGGGAACACTGAAGCTTTCTTT. Its protein product is CASSQQGNTEAFF.

This chain uses TRBV6-5 with TRBJ2-4; the match to TRBD1 covers 8 bases. Trimming removed 9 bases from V and 3 bases from J; junction bases left unmatched: 1. Per germline, CDR1 MNHEY and CDR2 SVGAGI. This CDR3 spans 12 amino acids. The CDR3 DNA is TGTGCCAGTGGGACAGGCAAAAACATTCAGTACTTC. Its protein is CASGTGKNIQYF.

CDR3 loop: CASSPDSTDTQYF. The CDR3 coding sequence is TGTGCCAGCAGCCCTGATAGTACAGATACGCAGTATTTT. The chain joins TRBV3-1 (or the pseudogene TRBV3-2) to TRBJ2-3; D gene unclear. The CDR3 runs 13 residues. Germline CDR1 reads LGHDT; CDR2 reads YNNKEL (reference sequence). Trimming removed 4 bases at V and 3 bases at J, with 8 bases between.

This clone was seen a few times. This chain joins TRBV28 and TRBJ1-4, with D unresolved. Germline loops: CDR1 MDHEN, CDR2 SYDVKM. V lost 8 bases to trimming and J lost 8 bases, with 12 bases between them. This CDR3 spans 12 amino acids. The CDR3 here is CASLIPGEKLFF. The CDR3 DNA is TGTGCCAGCTTAATCCCGGGGGAAAAACTGTTTTTT.

The gene calls are TRBV5-1 and TRBJ2-3; perhaps TRBD2 as D (7 bases). This CDR3 region has 15 residues. The germline V gene encodes CDR1 SGHRS and CDR2 YFSETQ. Trimming removed 4 bases from V and 1 base from J, with 13 bases in between. DNA of the CDR3: TGCGCCAGCAGCGAAGGGGGGGACCGCACAGATACGCAGTATTTT. It specifies CASSEGGDRTDTQYF. Drawing the rest from reference TRBV5-1 and TRBJ2-3, the complete variable domain is KAGVTQTPRYLIKTRGQQVTLSCSPISGHRSVSWYQQTPGQGLQFLFEYFSETQRNKGNFPGRFSGRQFSNSRSEMNVSTLELGDSALYLCASSEGGDRTDTQYFGPGTRLTVL.

The chain is built from TRBV10-3 and TRBJ1-2, with a tentative D call TRBD1 (5 bases). Trimming removed 7 bases from V and 2 bases from J, with 11 bases in between. The CDR3 extends over 13 amino acids. Germline values: CDR1 ENHRY, CDR2 SYGVKD. CDR3 amino acids: CAIKVDTNYGYTF. CDR3 nucleotide sequence: TGTGCCATCAAGGTGGACACCAACTATGGCTACACCTTC.

The chain couples TRBV28 to TRBJ2-5, with 8 nucleotides matching TRBD1. Trimming cost V 6 bases and J 1 base; bases outside gene matches: 7. Germline V lookup: CDR1 MDHEN, CDR2 SYDVKM. This CDR3 contains 15 residues. CDR3 region: CASRQGGSVQETQYF. Written as DNA, the CDR3 is TGTGCCAGCAGACAGGGGGGCTCCGTCCAAGAGACCCAGTACTTC. Full variable domain (outside the CDR3, taken from reference TRBV28 and TRBJ2-5): DVKVTQSSRYLVKRTGEKVFLECVQDMDHENMFWYRQDPGLGLRLIYFSYDVKMKEKGDIPEGYSVSREKKERFSLILESASTNQTSMYLCASRQGGSVQETQYFGPGTRLLVL.

The chain has TRBV28 and TRBJ1-2; D is uncertain. The CDR3 is 14 amino acids. V lost 5 bases and J lost 4, with 14 bases in between. Germline CDR1 is MDHEN and CDR2 is SYDVKM. CDR3 bases: TGTGCCAGCAGTCTCGGAGGAGCGGGCTATGGCTACACCTTC. This codes for CASSLGGAGYGYTF.

There are a few counts of this clone. The chain recombines TRBV19 with TRBJ1-6; no clear D gene. The CDR3 spans 16 residues. V was clipped by 5 bases and J by 0 bases, with 11 bases between them. CDR1 is LNHDA and CDR2 is SQIVND in the germline V gene (reference sequence). In nucleotides, the CDR3 is TGTGCCAGTAGTCACACGATGGTCTCCTATAATTCACCCCTCCACTTT. Protein sequence: CASSHTMVSYNSPLHF. Full variable domain (remainder filled in from reference TRBV19 and TRBJ1-6): DGGITQSPKYLFRKEGQNVTLSCEQNLNHDAMYWYRQDPGQGLRLIYYSQIVNDFQKGDIAEGYSVSREKKESFPLTVTSAQKNPTAFYLCASSHTMVSYNSPLHFGNGTRLTVT.

The J gene is TRBJ1-3, the V gene TRBV5-1; D unclear. V lost 1 base, J lost 2 bases, and 10 bases lay in between. The CDR3 loop spans 15 amino acids. CDR1 and CDR2 (germline): SGHRS, YFSETQ. CDR3 sequence: CASSLMMGAGNTIYF. The CDR3 coding sequence is TGCGCCAGCAGCTTGATGATGGGAGCTGGAAACACCATATATTTT.

The chain is built from TRBV5-1 and TRBJ2-7; tentatively, D is TRBD2 (6 bases). CDR1 is SGHRS and CDR2 is YFSETQ in the germline V gene. V was pared by 4 bases and J by 1 base, with 12 bases between. The CDR3 contains 14 residues. The CDR3 nucleotides read TGCGCCAGCAGCCCCCGCGGGGTTTCCTACGAGCAGTACTTC. Its translation: CASSPRGVSYEQYF.